The rows below give T cell receptor beta chains drawn from one sample of a study of T cell responses to AZD1222 COVID-19 vaccine. The table came from immunoSEQ multiplex PCR; TCRdb's copy has only in-frame clones and leaves some out. The sample includes 140,000 to 150,000 clones, more than 70% of them seen just once. This material consisted of peripheral blood, taken 28 days after the second AZD1222 dose. These receptors all stem from an adult who received the AZD1222 COVID-19 vaccine. Both conserved end residues are part of each CDR3. The D gene is left open where the match is weak. The size field is filled for only some rows; it gives once, few, many or a size class.

V gene: TRBV6-5; clone size: .; J gene: TRBJ1-1; D gene: .; CDR3 protein: CASSYGTMNTEAFF; CDR3 DNA: TGTGCCAGCAGTTACGGGACCATGAACACTGAAGCTTTCTTT
V gene: TRBV18; clone size: .; J gene: TRBJ1-2; D gene: .; CDR3 protein: CASSPSGQGGGYTF; CDR3 DNA: TGTGCCAGCTCACCCTCGGGTCAGGGTGGGGGCTACACCTTC
V gene: TRBV19; clone size: .; J gene: TRBJ2-2; D gene: .; CDR3 protein: CASTLTMTEYTGELFF; CDR3 DNA: TGTGCCAGTACCCTCACCATGACAGAATACACCGGGGAGCTGTTTTTT
V gene: TRBV3-1/TRBV3-2; clone size: .; J gene: TRBJ2-7; D gene: TRBD2; CDR3 protein: CASSPADTGLAGSYF; CDR3 DNA: TGTGCCAGCAGCCCCGCCGATACGGGACTAGCGGGATCGTACTTC
V gene: TRBV19; clone size: .; J gene: TRBJ1-2; D gene: TRBD1; CDR3 protein: CASTEPGGDSGYTF; CDR3 DNA: TGTGCCAGTACCGAGCCAGGGGGCGACAGTGGCTACACCTTC
V gene: TRBV6-4; clone size: .; J gene: TRBJ1-2; D gene: .; CDR3 protein: CASSQQAGALNYGYTF; CDR3 DNA: TGTGCCAGCAGTCAACAAGCCGGGGCCCTTAACTATGGCTACACCTTC
V gene: TRBV30; clone size: .; J gene: TRBJ1-5; D gene: TRBD1; CDR3 protein: CAWRDRGGQPQHF; CDR3 DNA: TGTGCCTGGAGGGACAGGGGAGGTCAGCCCCAGCATTTT
V gene: TRBV29-1; clone size: .; J gene: TRBJ1-1; D gene: .; CDR3 protein: CSVGEQMNTEAFF; CDR3 DNA: TGCAGCGTTGGGGAACAAATGAACACTGAAGCTTTCTTT
V gene: TRBV4-2; clone size: .; J gene: TRBJ1-1; D gene: .; CDR3 protein: CASSHGTSQAFF; CDR3 DNA: TGTGCCAGCAGCCATGGGACTTCGCAAGCTTTCTTT
V gene: TRBV7-9; clone size: .; J gene: TRBJ1-1; D gene: .; CDR3 protein: CASSAGSAEAFF; CDR3 DNA: TGTGCCAGCAGCGCAGGAAGTGCTGAAGCTTTCTTT
V gene: TRBV27; clone size: .; J gene: TRBJ2-3; D gene: .; CDR3 protein: CASSLSAPDTQYF; CDR3 DNA: TGTGCCAGCAGTTTATCGGCTCCAGATACGCAGTATTTT
V gene: TRBV30; clone size: few; J gene: TRBJ2-6; D gene: .; CDR3 protein: CAWSGGAGANVLTF; CDR3 DNA: TGTGCCTGGAGTGGGGGGGCTGGGGCCAACGTCCTGACTTTC
V gene: TRBV7-9; clone size: .; J gene: TRBJ2-1; D gene: .; CDR3 protein: CAGSQGFNEQFF; CDR3 DNA: TGTGCCGGAAGTCAGGGTTTCAATGAGCAGTTCTTC
V gene: TRBV10-3; clone size: .; J gene: TRBJ2-1; D gene: .; CDR3 protein: CAISEPLGLSPTEGQFF; CDR3 DNA: TGTGCCATCAGTGAGCCCCTCGGTCTGTCCCCGACAGAGGGACAGTTCTTC
V gene: TRBV15; clone size: .; J gene: TRBJ1-5; D gene: .; CDR3 protein: CATSRAITVRTPAPQHF; CDR3 DNA: TGTGCCACCAGCAGAGCGATTACGGTCAGAACCCCGGCGCCCCAGCATTTT
V gene: TRBV5-4; clone size: once; J gene: TRBJ1-2; D gene: TRBD1; CDR3 protein: CASSSDPGQGAKYGYTF; CDR3 DNA: TGTGCCAGCAGCTCAGACCCGGGACAGGGAGCAAAGTATGGCTACACCTTC
V gene: TRBV7-2; clone size: .; J gene: TRBJ1-3; D gene: TRBD1; CDR3 protein: CASSPDRGKGNTIYF; CDR3 DNA: TGTGCCAGCAGCCCTGACAGGGGGAAGGGAAACACCATATATTTT
V gene: TRBV4-3; clone size: .; J gene: TRBJ1-2; D gene: .; CDR3 protein: CASSHSSGGNYGYTF; CDR3 DNA: TGCGCCAGCAGCCATTCCTCCGGTGGGAACTATGGCTACACCTTC
V gene: TRBV9; clone size: few; J gene: TRBJ2-1; D gene: .; CDR3 protein: CASSVATQGRLGEQFF; CDR3 DNA: TGTGCCAGCAGCGTAGCTACACAGGGGAGGCTCGGTGAGCAGTTCTTC
V gene: TRBV10-3; clone size: .; J gene: TRBJ2-1; D gene: .; CDR3 protein: CAISDTAGYNEQFF; CDR3 DNA: TGTGCCATCAGTGATACGGCGGGGTACAATGAGCAGTTCTTC
V gene: TRBV7-2; clone size: .; J gene: TRBJ1-2; D gene: .; CDR3 protein: CASSLTHLDDGESYTF; CDR3 DNA: TGTGCCAGCAGCTTAACCCATCTGGACGACGGGGAGAGCTACACCTTC
V gene: TRBV5-1; clone size: .; J gene: TRBJ2-7; D gene: .; CDR3 protein: CASRYLWGAESYEQYF; CDR3 DNA: TGCGCCAGCAGATATCTATGGGGAGCTGAGTCCTACGAGCAGTACTTC
V gene: TRBV29-1; clone size: .; J gene: TRBJ2-3; D gene: TRBD2; CDR3 protein: CSVGFGQTSGSQYF; CDR3 DNA: TGCAGCGTTGGATTCGGACAGACTAGCGGGAGCCAGTATTTT
V gene: TRBV3-1/TRBV3-2; clone size: .; J gene: TRBJ2-3; D gene: .; CDR3 protein: CASSQEPDRFFSTDTQYF; CDR3 DNA: TGTGCCAGCAGCCAAGAACCGGACCGCTTCTTTAGCACAGATACGCAGTATTTT
V gene: TRBV4-2; clone size: .; J gene: TRBJ2-7; D gene: .; CDR3 protein: CASSSPGDHYEQYF; CDR3 DNA: TGTGCCAGCAGCTCCCCGGGAGACCACTACGAGCAGTACTTC
V gene: TRBV19; clone size: .; J gene: TRBJ1-5; D gene: .; CDR3 protein: CASSITQGFNQPQHF; CDR3 DNA: TGTGCCAGTAGTATAACGCAAGGATTCAATCAGCCCCAGCATTTT
V gene: TRBV10-3; clone size: .; J gene: TRBJ1-2; D gene: .; CDR3 protein: CAISELGWEGYTF; CDR3 DNA: TGTGCCATCAGTGAACTGGGATGGGAAGGCTACACCTTC
V gene: TRBV30; clone size: few; J gene: TRBJ1-4; D gene: .; CDR3 protein: CAWRGSYEKLFF; CDR3 DNA: TGTGCCTGGAGGGGGAGCTATGAAAAACTGTTTTTT
V gene: TRBV6-4; clone size: .; J gene: TRBJ2-2; D gene: .; CDR3 protein: CATRLGQNTGELFF; CDR3 DNA: TGTGCCACCCGCTTGGGACAGAACACCGGGGAGCTGTTTTTT
V gene: TRBV7-2; clone size: .; J gene: TRBJ1-1; D gene: .; CDR3 protein: CASSLEFGGNTEAFF; CDR3 DNA: TGTGCCAGCAGCTTAGAGTTCGGGGGGAACACTGAAGCTTTCTTT
V gene: TRBV19; clone size: .; J gene: TRBJ2-6; D gene: TRBD1; CDR3 protein: CASTSGTGVSGANVLTF; CDR3 DNA: TGTGCCAGTACCTCCGGGACAGGAGTCTCTGGGGCCAACGTCCTGACTTTC
V gene: TRBV7-6; clone size: .; J gene: TRBJ1-1; D gene: TRBD1; CDR3 protein: CASSFEPGQGGVTEAFF; CDR3 DNA: TGTGCCAGCAGCTTTGAACCGGGACAGGGAGGGGTCACTGAAGCTTTCTTT
V gene: TRBV24-1; clone size: .; J gene: TRBJ1-1; D gene: .; CDR3 protein: CATSDSRTSGTEAFF; CDR3 DNA: TGTGCCACCAGTGACTCCCGGACTAGCGGCACTGAAGCTTTCTTT
V gene: TRBV7-2; clone size: .; J gene: TRBJ2-3; D gene: .; CDR3 protein: CASSADSPPDTQYF; CDR3 DNA: TGTGCCAGCAGCGCGGACAGCCCGCCAGATACGCAGTATTTT
V gene: TRBV28; clone size: .; J gene: TRBJ1-6; D gene: .; CDR3 protein: CASSSIGGLPLHF; CDR3 DNA: TGTGCCAGCAGTTCAATAGGGGGTTTACCCCTCCACTTT
V gene: TRBV6-5; clone size: .; J gene: TRBJ1-2; D gene: .; CDR3 protein: CASSYVERGYYGYTF; CDR3 DNA: TGTGCCAGCAGTTACGTGGAACGGGGGTACTATGGCTACACCTTC
V gene: TRBV18; clone size: .; J gene: TRBJ2-6; D gene: .; CDR3 protein: CASSPQAGISGANVLTF; CDR3 DNA: TGTGCCAGCTCACCACAAGCAGGGATCTCTGGGGCCAACGTCCTGACTTTC
V gene: TRBV27; clone size: .; J gene: TRBJ2-7; D gene: TRBD1; CDR3 protein: CASSSLRDRDEQYF; CDR3 DNA: TGTGCCAGCAGTTCCCTCCGGGACAGGGACGAGCAGTACTTC
V gene: TRBV5-6; clone size: .; J gene: TRBJ2-5; D gene: .; CDR3 protein: CASSPMRYQETQYF; CDR3 DNA: TGTGCCAGCAGCCCGATGAGATACCAAGAGACCCAGTACTTC
V gene: TRBV5-4; clone size: once; J gene: TRBJ2-5; D gene: TRBD2; CDR3 protein: CASSLLSGRGQETQYF; CDR3 DNA: TGTGCCAGCAGCCTCCTTAGCGGGAGGGGGCAAGAGACCCAGTACTTC
V gene: TRBV7-6; clone size: .; J gene: TRBJ2-2; D gene: .; CDR3 protein: CASRGRLFPAGELFF; CDR3 DNA: TGTGCCAGCCGGGGGCGTCTCTTTCCGGCCGGGGAGCTGTTTTTT
V gene: TRBV19; clone size: .; J gene: TRBJ2-1; D gene: TRBD1; CDR3 protein: CASSTWTGEGDEQFF; CDR3 DNA: TGTGCCAGTAGTACCTGGACAGGTGAGGGGGATGAGCAGTTCTTC
V gene: TRBV18; clone size: .; J gene: TRBJ1-1; D gene: .; CDR3 protein: CASSPNGNSEAFF; CDR3 DNA: TGTGCCAGCTCACCAAACGGGAACTCTGAAGCTTTCTTT
V gene: TRBV18; clone size: .; J gene: TRBJ2-1; D gene: .; CDR3 protein: CASSPPGFSYNEQFF; CDR3 DNA: TGTGCCAGCTCACCACCAGGGTTCTCCTACAATGAGCAGTTCTTC
V gene: TRBV4-1; clone size: .; J gene: TRBJ1-1; D gene: .; CDR3 protein: CASSQVAGLGNTEAFF; CDR3 DNA: TGCGCCAGCAGCCAAGTGGCGGGGTTGGGGAACACTGAAGCTTTCTTT
V gene: TRBV12-3/TRBV12-4; clone size: .; J gene: TRBJ2-3; D gene: .; CDR3 protein: CASSGSTDTQYF; CDR3 DNA: TGTGCCAGCAGCGGATCCACAGATACGCAGTATTTT
V gene: TRBV28; clone size: .; J gene: TRBJ2-1; D gene: .; CDR3 protein: CASSEYYEQFF; CDR3 DNA: TGTGCCAGCAGTGAGTATTATGAGCAGTTCTTC
V gene: TRBV18; clone size: .; J gene: TRBJ1-4; D gene: TRBD1; CDR3 protein: CASSARQGAEEKLFF; CDR3 DNA: TGTGCCAGCTCAGCCAGACAGGGGGCGGAAGAAAAACTGTTTTTT
V gene: TRBV7-2; clone size: .; J gene: TRBJ1-2; D gene: .; CDR3 protein: CASSLGTDGGGYTF; CDR3 DNA: TGTGCCAGCAGCTTAGGGACAGACGGCGGGGGCTACACCTTC
V gene: TRBV4-1; clone size: .; J gene: TRBJ2-7; D gene: TRBD2; CDR3 protein: CASSQSGSSYEQYF; CDR3 DNA: TGCGCCAGCAGCCAAAGCGGGAGTAGCTACGAGCAGTACTTC
V gene: TRBV9; clone size: .; J gene: TRBJ2-1; D gene: TRBD2; CDR3 protein: CASSITVGGRDNEQFF; CDR3 DNA: TGTGCCAGCAGCATAACCGTGGGCGGGAGAGACAATGAGCAGTTCTTC
V gene: TRBV7-2; clone size: .; J gene: TRBJ1-2; D gene: TRBD1; CDR3 protein: CASSALTGGRYGYTF; CDR3 DNA: TGTGCCAGCAGCGCTCTTACAGGGGGCCGCTATGGCTACACCTTC
V gene: TRBV7-2; clone size: .; J gene: TRBJ2-5; D gene: TRBD1; CDR3 protein: CASSSTGGYVETQYF; CDR3 DNA: TGTGCCAGCAGCTCGACAGGGGGCTATGTGGAGACCCAGTACTTC
V gene: TRBV27; clone size: .; J gene: TRBJ1-1; D gene: .; CDR3 protein: CASSLRDLGDTEAFF; CDR3 DNA: TGTGCCAGCAGTTTAAGGGACCTTGGGGACACTGAAGCTTTCTTT
V gene: TRBV18; clone size: .; J gene: TRBJ2-3; D gene: TRBD1; CDR3 protein: CASSPTGSEDTQYF; CDR3 DNA: TGTGCCAGCTCACCGACAGGGTCGGAAGATACGCAGTATTTT
V gene: TRBV6-5; clone size: once; J gene: TRBJ1-3; D gene: .; CDR3 protein: CASIRQGHGGNTIYF; CDR3 DNA: TGTGCCAGCATTCGGCAGGGGCACGGGGGAAACACCATATATTTT
V gene: TRBV6-6; clone size: .; J gene: TRBJ1-2; D gene: .; CDR3 protein: CASSYSGGRDGYTF; CDR3 DNA: TGTGCCAGCAGTTACTCGGGAGGCCGGGATGGCTACACCTTC
V gene: TRBV30; clone size: .; J gene: TRBJ1-1; D gene: TRBD1; CDR3 protein: CACSLVPIAPGGF; CDR3 DNA: TGTGCCTGCTCTCTCGTCCCCATCGCCCCAGGGGGATTT